This T cell receptor (beta chain) was retrieved from a study of human T cells and chemical hapten exposure. Study-level information: Upper-back patch tests with 0.01% DPC were read at 6 days. Study-wide points: All donors were alopecia patients, so their immunity may differ from that of healthy people.

Sample time point: pre-sensitization, week 0. Specified treatment: therapeutic diphenylcyclopropenone sensitization with weekly scalp DPC. Researchers extracted total RNA from unfractionated whole blood. This clonotype appeared a few times. Its antigen remains unidentified. The library put unique molecular identifiers onto individual cDNA molecules. TCRdb redid the calling of the RACE reads with MiXCR, one entry per CDR3 protein. The sample lists about 68,000 distinct CDR3 sequences; about 10% were seen once. Germline-derived CDR1 and CDR2 are SGDLS and YYNGEE. The CDR3 covers 16 residues. V was pared by 4 bases and J by 0 bases, with 11 bases between.

The TCR comes from a woman between 45 and 60 years old with alopecia areata. Some clones in this sample may be carry-over from other donors' samples. Source: whole blood, taken in connection with sensitization to the hapten diphenylcyclopropenone (DPC). V is TRBV9 and J is TRBJ2-6, with D hard to call. DNA for the CDR3: TGTGCCAGCAGCCCTCCCTCGAGCTCTGGGGCCAACGTCCTGACTTTC. Residues: CASSPPSSSGANVLTF.